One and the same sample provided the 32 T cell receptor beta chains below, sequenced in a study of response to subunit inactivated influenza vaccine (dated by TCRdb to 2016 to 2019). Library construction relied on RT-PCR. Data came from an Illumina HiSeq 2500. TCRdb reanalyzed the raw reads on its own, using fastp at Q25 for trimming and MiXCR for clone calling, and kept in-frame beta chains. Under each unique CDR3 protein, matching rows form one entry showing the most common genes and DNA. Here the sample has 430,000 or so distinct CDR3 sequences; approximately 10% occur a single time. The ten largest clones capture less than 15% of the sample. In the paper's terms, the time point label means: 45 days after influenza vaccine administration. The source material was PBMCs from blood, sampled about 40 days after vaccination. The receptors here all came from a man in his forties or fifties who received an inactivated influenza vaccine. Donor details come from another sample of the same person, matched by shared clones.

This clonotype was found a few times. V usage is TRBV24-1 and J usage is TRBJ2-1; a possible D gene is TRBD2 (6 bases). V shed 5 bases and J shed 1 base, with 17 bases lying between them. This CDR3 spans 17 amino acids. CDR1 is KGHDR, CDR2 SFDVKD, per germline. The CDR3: CATSAPPGRGSYNEQFF. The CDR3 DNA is TGTGCCACCAGTGCCCCTCCCGGGAGAGGATCCTACAATGAGCAGTTCTTC.

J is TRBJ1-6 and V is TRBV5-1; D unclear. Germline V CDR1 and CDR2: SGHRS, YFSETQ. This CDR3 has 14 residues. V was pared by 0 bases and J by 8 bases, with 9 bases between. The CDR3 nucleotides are TGCGCCAGCAGCTTGGATGGCAGTTATTCACCCCTCCACTTT. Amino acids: CASSLDGSYSPLHF.

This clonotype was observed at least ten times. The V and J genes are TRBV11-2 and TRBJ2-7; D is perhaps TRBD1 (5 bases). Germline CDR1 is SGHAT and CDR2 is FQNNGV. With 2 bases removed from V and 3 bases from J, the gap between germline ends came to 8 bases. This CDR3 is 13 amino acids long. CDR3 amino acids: CASSLRQHYEQYF. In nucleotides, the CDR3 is TGTGCCAGCAGCTTAAGACAGCACTACGAGCAGTACTTC.

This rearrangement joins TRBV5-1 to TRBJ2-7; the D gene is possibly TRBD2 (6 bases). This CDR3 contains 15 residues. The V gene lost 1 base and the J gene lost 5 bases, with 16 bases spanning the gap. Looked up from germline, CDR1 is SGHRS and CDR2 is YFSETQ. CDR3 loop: CASSLSGGLLDEQYF. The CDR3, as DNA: TGCGCCAGCAGCTTGTCCGGGGGACTCCTCGACGAGCAGTACTTC. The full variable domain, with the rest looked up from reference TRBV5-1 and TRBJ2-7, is KAGVTQTPRYLIKTRGQQVTLSCSPISGHRSVSWYQQTPGQGLQFLFEYFSETQRNKGNFPGRFSGRQFSNSRSEMNVSTLELGDSALYLCASSLSGGLLDEQYFGPGTRLTVT.

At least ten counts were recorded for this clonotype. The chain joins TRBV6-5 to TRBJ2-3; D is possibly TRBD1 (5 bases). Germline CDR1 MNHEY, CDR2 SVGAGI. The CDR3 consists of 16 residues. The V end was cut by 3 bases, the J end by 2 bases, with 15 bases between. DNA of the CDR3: TGTGCCAGCAGTTATCAGGGTGACCTTTTCACAGATACGCAGTATTTT. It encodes CASSYQGDLFTDTQYF.

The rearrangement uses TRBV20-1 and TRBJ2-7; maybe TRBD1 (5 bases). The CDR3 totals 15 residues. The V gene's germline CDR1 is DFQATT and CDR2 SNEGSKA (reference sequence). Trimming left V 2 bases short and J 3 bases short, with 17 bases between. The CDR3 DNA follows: TGCAGTGCTAGATCCCCGCAGGGTGATATCTACGAGCAGTACTTC. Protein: CSARSPQGDIYEQYF.

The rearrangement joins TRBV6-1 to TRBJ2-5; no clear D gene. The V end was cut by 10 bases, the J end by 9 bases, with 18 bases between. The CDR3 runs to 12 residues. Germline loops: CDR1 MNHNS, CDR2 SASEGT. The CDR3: CATWSLVLPQYF. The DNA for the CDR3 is TGTGCCACCTGGTCCCTAGTATTGCCCCAGTACTTC.

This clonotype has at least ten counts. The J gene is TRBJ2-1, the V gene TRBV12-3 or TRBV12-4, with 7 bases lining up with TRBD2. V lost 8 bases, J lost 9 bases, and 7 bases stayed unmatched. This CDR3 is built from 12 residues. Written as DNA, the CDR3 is TGTGCCAGCGGGGACTCGGGGGGTGAGCAGTTCTTC. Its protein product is CASGDSGGEQFF.

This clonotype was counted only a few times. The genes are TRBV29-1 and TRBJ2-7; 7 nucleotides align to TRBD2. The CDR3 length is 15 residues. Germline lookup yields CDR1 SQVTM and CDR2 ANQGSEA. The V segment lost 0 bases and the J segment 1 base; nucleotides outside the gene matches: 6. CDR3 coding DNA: TGCAGCGTTGAAGAAAGGGGAGGGCAGTCCTACGAGCAGTACTTC. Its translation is CSVEERGGQSYEQYF.

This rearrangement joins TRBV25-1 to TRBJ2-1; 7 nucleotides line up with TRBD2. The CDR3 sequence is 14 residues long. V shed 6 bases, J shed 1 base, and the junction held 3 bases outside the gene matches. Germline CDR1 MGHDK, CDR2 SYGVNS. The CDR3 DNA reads TGTGCCAGCAGACGGCGGGAGTCCTACAATGAGCAGTTCTTC. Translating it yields CASRRRESYNEQFF.

The CDR3 region has the DNA TGTGCCTCCCAAAGGTGGTCAGATACGCAGTATTTT. Protein product: CASQRWSDTQYF. The rearrangement uses TRBV12-3 or TRBV12-4 and TRBJ2-3; D ambiguous. This CDR3 spans 12 amino acids. Trimming took 11 bases from V and 4 from J, leaving 13 bases between them.

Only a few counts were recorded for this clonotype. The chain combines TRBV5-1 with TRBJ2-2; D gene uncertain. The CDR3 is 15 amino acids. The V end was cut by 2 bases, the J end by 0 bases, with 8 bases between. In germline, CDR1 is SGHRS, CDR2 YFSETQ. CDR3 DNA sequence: TGCGCCAGCAGCTTCGTGGTATCGAACACCGGGGAGCTGTTTTTT. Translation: CASSFVVSNTGELFF.

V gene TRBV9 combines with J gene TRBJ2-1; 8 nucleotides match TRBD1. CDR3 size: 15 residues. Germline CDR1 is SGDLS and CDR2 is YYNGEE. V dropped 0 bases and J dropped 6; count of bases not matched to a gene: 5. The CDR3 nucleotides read TGTGCCAGCAGCGTAGGACAGGGGAGTAGCAATGAGCAGTTCTTC. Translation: CASSVGQGSSNEQFF.

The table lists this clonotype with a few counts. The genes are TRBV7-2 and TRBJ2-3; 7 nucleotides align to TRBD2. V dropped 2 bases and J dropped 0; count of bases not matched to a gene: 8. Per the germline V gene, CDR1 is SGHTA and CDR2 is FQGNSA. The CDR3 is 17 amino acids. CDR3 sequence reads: CASSLRPSGASTDTQYF. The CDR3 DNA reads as TGTGCCAGCAGCTTACGCCCTAGCGGAGCTAGCACAGATACGCAGTATTTT.

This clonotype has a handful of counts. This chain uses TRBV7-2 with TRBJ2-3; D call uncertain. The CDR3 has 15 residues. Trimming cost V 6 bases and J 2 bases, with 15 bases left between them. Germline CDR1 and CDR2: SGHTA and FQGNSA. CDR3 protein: CASSHSVAPTDTQYF. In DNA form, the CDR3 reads TGTGCCAGCAGTCATTCCGTAGCCCCCACAGATACGCAGTATTTT.

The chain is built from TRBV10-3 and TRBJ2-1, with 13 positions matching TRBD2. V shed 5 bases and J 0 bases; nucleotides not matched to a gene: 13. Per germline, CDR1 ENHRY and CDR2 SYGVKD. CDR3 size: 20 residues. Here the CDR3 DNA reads TGTGCCATCAGTCGGACTAGCGGGAGTATGGTTAGGAGCTCCTACAATGAGCAGTTCTTC. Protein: CAISRTSGSMVRSSYNEQFF.

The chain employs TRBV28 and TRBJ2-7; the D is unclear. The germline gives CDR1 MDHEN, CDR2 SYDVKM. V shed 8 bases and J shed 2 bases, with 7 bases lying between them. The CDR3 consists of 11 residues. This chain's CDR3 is CASGSTYEQYF. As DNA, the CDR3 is TGTGCCAGCGGGTCCACCTACGAGCAGTACTTC.

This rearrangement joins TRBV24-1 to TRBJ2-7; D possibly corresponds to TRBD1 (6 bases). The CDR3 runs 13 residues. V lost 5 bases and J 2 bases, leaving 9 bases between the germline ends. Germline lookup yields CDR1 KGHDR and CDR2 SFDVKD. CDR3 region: CATSARDTYEQYF. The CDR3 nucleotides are TGTGCCACCAGTGCTCGGGACACCTACGAGCAGTACTTC.

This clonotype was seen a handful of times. Written as DNA, the CDR3 is TGTGCCATCAGTGAGTCGAAGGACAGGGGTAACACTGAAGCTTTCTTT. This codes for CAISESKDRGNTEAFF. The gene calls are TRBV10-3 and TRBJ1-1; 9 bases line up with TRBD1. The CDR3 consists of 16 residues. Germline CDR1 and CDR2: ENHRY and SYGVKD. The V segment lost 0 bases and the J segment 2 bases; nucleotides outside the gene matches: 4.

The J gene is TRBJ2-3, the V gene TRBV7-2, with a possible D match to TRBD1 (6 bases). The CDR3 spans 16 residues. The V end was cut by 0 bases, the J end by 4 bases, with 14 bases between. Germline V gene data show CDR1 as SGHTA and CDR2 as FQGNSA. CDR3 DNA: TGTGCCAGCAGCTTAGCTGCCCCTCCAGGGGCAGATACGCAGTATTTT. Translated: CASSLAAPPGADTQYF.

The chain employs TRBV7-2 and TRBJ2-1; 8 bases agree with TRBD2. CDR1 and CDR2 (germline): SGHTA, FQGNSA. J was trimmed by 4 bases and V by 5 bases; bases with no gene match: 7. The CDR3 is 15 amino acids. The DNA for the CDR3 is TGTGCCAGCAGCCCCAGCGGGAGTGGGTACAATGAGCAGTTCTTC. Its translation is CASSPSGSGYNEQFF.

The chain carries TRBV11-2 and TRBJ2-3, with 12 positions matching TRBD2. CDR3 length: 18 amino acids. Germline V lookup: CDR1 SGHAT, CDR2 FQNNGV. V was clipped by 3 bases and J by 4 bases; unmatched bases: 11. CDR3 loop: CASSLGLRTSGDADTQYF. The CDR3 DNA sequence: TGTGCCAGCAGCTTGGGCCTTCGGACTAGCGGGGACGCAGATACGCAGTATTTT.

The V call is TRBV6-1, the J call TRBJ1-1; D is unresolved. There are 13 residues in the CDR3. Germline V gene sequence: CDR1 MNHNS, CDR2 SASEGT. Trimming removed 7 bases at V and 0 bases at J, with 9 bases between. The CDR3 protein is CASIQQMNTEAFF. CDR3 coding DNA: TGTGCCAGCATACAGCAAATGAACACTGAAGCTTTCTTT.

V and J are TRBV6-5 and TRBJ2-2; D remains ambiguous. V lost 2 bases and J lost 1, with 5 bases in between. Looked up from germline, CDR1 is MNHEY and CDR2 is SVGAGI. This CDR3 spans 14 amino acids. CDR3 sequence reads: CASSYRENTGELFF. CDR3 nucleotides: TGTGCCAGCAGTTACAGGGAGAACACCGGGGAGCTGTTTTTT.

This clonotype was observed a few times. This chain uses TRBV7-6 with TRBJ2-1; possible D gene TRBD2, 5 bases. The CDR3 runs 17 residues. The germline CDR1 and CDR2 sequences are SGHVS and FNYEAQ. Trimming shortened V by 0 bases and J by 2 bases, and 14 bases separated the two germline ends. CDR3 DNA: TGTGCCAGCAGCTTAGCGGCGGCTAGCTTGCCCTACAATGAGCAGTTCTTC. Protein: CASSLAAASLPYNEQFF.

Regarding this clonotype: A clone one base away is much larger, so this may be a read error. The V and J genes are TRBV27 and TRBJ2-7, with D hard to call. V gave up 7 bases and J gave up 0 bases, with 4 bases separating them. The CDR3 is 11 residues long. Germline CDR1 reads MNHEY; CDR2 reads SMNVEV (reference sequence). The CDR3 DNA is TGTGCCAGCAATGACTCCTACGAGCAGTACTTC. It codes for CASNDSYEQYF.

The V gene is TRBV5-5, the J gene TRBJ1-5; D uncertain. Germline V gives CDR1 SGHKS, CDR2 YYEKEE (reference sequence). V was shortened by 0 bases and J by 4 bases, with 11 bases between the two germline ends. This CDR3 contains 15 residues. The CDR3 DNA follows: TGTGCCAGCAGCTTGGGCAGCTCCACAAATCAGCCCCAGCATTTT. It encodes CASSLGSSTNQPQHF.

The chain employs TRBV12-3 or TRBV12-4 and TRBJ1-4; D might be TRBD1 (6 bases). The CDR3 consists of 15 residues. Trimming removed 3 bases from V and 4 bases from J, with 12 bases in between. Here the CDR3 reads CASSFWGHYNEKLFF. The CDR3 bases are TGTGCCAGCAGTTTTTGGGGACACTATAATGAAAAACTGTTTTTT.

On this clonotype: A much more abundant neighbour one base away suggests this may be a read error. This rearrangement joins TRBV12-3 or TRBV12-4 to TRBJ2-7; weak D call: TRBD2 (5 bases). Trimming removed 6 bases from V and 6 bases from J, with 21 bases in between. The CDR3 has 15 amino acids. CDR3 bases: TGTGCCAGCAGCCCGAGGGTCGAGGGTCCTGGCGAGCAGTACTTC. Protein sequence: CASSPRVEGPGEQYF.

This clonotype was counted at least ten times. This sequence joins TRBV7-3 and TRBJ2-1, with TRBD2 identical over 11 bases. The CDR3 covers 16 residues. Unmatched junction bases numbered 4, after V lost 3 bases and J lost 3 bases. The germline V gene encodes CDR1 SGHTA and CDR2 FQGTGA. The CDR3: CASSFSGLAVYNEQFF. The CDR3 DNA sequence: TGTGCCAGCAGCTTCTCGGGACTAGCGGTCTACAATGAGCAGTTCTTC.

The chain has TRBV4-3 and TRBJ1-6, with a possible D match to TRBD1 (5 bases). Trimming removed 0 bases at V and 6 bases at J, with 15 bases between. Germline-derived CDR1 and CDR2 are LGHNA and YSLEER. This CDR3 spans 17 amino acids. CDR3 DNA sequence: TGCGCCAGCAGCCAAGACTTTCAGACAGCAGTTAATTCACCCCTCCACTTT. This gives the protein CASSQDFQTAVNSPLHF.

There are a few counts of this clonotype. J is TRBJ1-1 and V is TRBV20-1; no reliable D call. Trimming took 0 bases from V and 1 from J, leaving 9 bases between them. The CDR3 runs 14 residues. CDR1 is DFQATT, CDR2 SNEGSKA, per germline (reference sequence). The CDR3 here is CSAREAAQNTEAFF. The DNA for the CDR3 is TGCAGTGCTAGAGAGGCGGCTCAGAACACTGAAGCTTTCTTT.